This record concerns one T cell receptor (beta chain) sequence. These data originate in a study of blood T cell repertoires in COVID-19. Study-level background: From the United States, Italy and Spain came samples of acute and convalescent COVID-19. Sample material is recorded as cDNA or gDNA derived from T cells, B-cell-depleted T cells, or PBMCs.

Original analysis: Estimates of nucleated cell counts were drawn from the amplification of reference gene primers. The table came from immunoSEQ multiplex PCR; TCRdb's copy has only in-frame clones and leaves some out. Clonal size and the V and J genes are those of that table, whereas D and trimming came from the DNA. The sample has some 230,000 clones, about 85% seen once; the top ten hold 0.85% to 1%. Per germline, CDR1 MNHNY and CDR2 SVGAGI (reference sequence). V lost 6 bases to trimming and J lost 6 bases, with 12 bases between them. This CDR3 comprises 14 residues. The rearrangement uses TRBV6-6 and TRBJ1-6, with D perhaps TRBD1 (6 bases). The origin of this receptor is a middle-aged man with acute or convalescent COVID-19. The sequenced material came from peripheral blood. This CDR3 is CASSPGQTNSPLHF. CDR3 coding DNA: TGTGCCAGCAGCCCCGGACAGACTAATTCACCCCTCCACTTT.